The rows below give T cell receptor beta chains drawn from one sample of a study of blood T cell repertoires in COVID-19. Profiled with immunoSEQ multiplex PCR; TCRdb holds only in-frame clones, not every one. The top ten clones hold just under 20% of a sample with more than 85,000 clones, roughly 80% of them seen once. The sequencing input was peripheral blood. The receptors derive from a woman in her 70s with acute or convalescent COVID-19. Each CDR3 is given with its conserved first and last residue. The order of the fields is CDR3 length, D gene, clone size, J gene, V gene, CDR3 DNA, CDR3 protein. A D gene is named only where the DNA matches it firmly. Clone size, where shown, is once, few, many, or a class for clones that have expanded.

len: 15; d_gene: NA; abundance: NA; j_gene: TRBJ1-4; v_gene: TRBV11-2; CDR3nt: TGTGCCAGCAGCTTAGATGGGACACCTAATGAAAAACTGTTTTTT; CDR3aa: CASSLDGTPNEKLFF
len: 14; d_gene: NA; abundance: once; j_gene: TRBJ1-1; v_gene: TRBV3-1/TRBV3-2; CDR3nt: TGTGCCAGCAGCTCCGGGACATCGAACACTGAAGCTTTCTTT; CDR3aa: CASSSGTSNTEAFF
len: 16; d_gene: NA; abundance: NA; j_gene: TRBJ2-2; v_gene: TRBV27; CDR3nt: TGTGCCAGCAGCAAGAGGGGACAAATAAACACCGGGGAGCTGTTTTTT; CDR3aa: CASSKRGQINTGELFF
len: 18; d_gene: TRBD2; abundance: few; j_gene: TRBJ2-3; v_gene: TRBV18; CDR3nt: TGTGCCAGCTCACCAGGGGCTAGCGGGGGAGTTCGGGCAGATACGCAGTATTTT; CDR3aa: CASSPGASGGVRADTQYF
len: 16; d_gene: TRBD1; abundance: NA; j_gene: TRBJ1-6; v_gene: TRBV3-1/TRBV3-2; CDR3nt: TGTGCCAGCAGCCAAGACCCAGGGGGTCTGGGTTCACCCCTCCACTTT; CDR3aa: CASSQDPGGLGSPLHF
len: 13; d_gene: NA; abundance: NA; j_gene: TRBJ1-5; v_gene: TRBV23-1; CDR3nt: TGCGCCCCAAGGGGCCCCTACGGTCAGCCCCAGCATTTT; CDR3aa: CAPRGPYGQPQHF
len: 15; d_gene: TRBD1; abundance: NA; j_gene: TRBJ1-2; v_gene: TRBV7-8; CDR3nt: TGTGCCAGCAGCCCGGGGACAGGCAGTAACTATGGCTACACCTTC; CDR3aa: CASSPGTGSNYGYTF
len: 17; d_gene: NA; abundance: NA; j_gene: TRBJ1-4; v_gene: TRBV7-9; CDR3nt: TGTGCCAGCAGCTTAGATGAGGGCTTTGCAACTAATGAAAAACTGTTTTTT; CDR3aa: CASSLDEGFATNEKLFF
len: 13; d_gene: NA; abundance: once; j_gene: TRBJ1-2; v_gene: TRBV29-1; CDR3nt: TGCAGCGTCACGAGACAGTCAAACTATGGCTACACCTTC; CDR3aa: CSVTRQSNYGYTF
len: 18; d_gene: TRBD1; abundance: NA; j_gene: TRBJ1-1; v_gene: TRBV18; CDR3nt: TGTGCCAGCTCACCGAATTTGCGGGACAGGGGTGTTCACACTGAAGCTTTCTTT; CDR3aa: CASSPNLRDRGVHTEAFF